A selection of T cell receptor beta chains follows, all from one sample in a study of T cells in Graves' hyperthyroidism and ophthalmopathy. One entry per CDR3 protein, called by TCRdb with MiXCR from the multiplex PCR reads. Of about 290,000 distinct CDR3 sequences listed, roughly an eighth are singletons. Sequenced: blood. These receptors all stem from a woman in her thirties or forties with Graves' hyperthyroidism. Both conserved end residues are part of each CDR3. The D gene is left open where the match is weak. The size of a clone is reported for some rows only, either as once, few or many, or as a class for expanded clones.

CDR3 protein: CASSLVSFGNLGYTF
CDR3 DNA: TGCGCCAGCAGCTTGGTGTCTTTCGGGAACTTAGGCTACACCTTC
D gene: NA
clone size: few
CDR3 length: 15
V gene: TRBV5-1
J gene: TRBJ1-2

CDR3 protein: CAWRSGGGEQFF
CDR3 DNA: TGTGCCTGGAGGTCCGGGGGGGGTGAGCAGTTCTTC
D gene: TRBD2
clone size: many
CDR3 length: 12
V gene: TRBV30
J gene: TRBJ2-1

CDR3 protein: CASSLDLGRADTQYF
CDR3 DNA: TGTGCCAGCAGTTTAGACCTCGGGAGGGCAGATACGCAGTATTTT
D gene: TRBD2
clone size: many
CDR3 length: 15
V gene: TRBV27
J gene: TRBJ2-3

CDR3 protein: CASSSRQGPGQPQHF
CDR3 DNA: TGTGCCAGTAGTTCCAGACAGGGACCAGGTCAGCCCCAGCATTTT
D gene: TRBD1
clone size: many
CDR3 length: 15
V gene: TRBV19
J gene: TRBJ1-5

CDR3 protein: CASSQGPGHGWQETQYF
CDR3 DNA: TGTGCCAGCAGCCAAGGCCCGGGACACGGGTGGCAAGAGACCCAGTACTTC
D gene: NA
clone size: few
CDR3 length: 17
V gene: TRBV3-1
J gene: TRBJ2-5

CDR3 protein: CASSQGTGSVYDGQETQYF
CDR3 DNA: TGTGCCAGCAGCCAAGGGACAGGGAGCGTGTATGATGGACAAGAGACCCAGTACTTC
D gene: TRBD1
clone size: few
CDR3 length: 19
V gene: TRBV3-1
J gene: TRBJ2-5

CDR3 protein: CSALRGGRAAGELFF
CDR3 DNA: TGCAGTGCTTTACGGGGGGGGAGGGCCGCCGGGGAGCTGTTTTTT
D gene: TRBD2
clone size: once
CDR3 length: 15
V gene: TRBV20-1
J gene: TRBJ2-2

CDR3 protein: CASSPIALVGTDTQYF
CDR3 DNA: TGTGCCAGCAGTCCCATAGCGTTAGTAGGCACAGATACGCAGTATTTT
D gene: NA
clone size: few
CDR3 length: 16
V gene: TRBV27
J gene: TRBJ2-3

CDR3 protein: CASSLMEITGNTIYF
CDR3 DNA: TGTGCCAGCAGTTTGATGGAGATAACTGGAAACACCATATATTTT
D gene: NA
clone size: NA
CDR3 length: 15
V gene: TRBV12-3/TRBV12-4
J gene: TRBJ1-3

CDR3 protein: CAIGTRQETQYF
CDR3 DNA: TGTGCCATCGGGACCCGCCAAGAGACCCAGTACTTC
D gene: NA
clone size: NA
CDR3 length: 12
V gene: TRBV25-1
J gene: TRBJ2-5

CDR3 protein: CSVEAGRGVDTEAFF
CDR3 DNA: TGCAGCGTTGAAGCCGGCAGGGGTGTCGACACTGAAGCTTTCTTT
D gene: NA
clone size: many
CDR3 length: 15
V gene: TRBV29-1
J gene: TRBJ1-1

CDR3 protein: CASRRQGESGKLFF
CDR3 DNA: TGTGCCAGCAGGCGACAGGGGGAGAGTGGGAAACTGTTTTTT
D gene: TRBD1
clone size: many
CDR3 length: 14
V gene: TRBV12-3/TRBV12-4
J gene: TRBJ1-4

CDR3 protein: CASRIRQDGNEKLFF
CDR3 DNA: TGCGCCAGCAGAATTCGACAGGACGGTAATGAAAAACTGTTTTTT
D gene: NA
clone size: many
CDR3 length: 15
V gene: TRBV5-1
J gene: TRBJ1-4

CDR3 protein: CAISESEGADGANVLTF
CDR3 DNA: TGTGCCATCAGTGAGTCCGAGGGGGCTGATGGGGCCAACGTCCTGACTTTC
D gene: TRBD1
clone size: NA
CDR3 length: 17
V gene: TRBV10-3
J gene: TRBJ2-6

CDR3 protein: CASSLHIGSGNEQFF
CDR3 DNA: TGTGCCAGCAGCTTACATATCGGGTCTGGCAATGAGCAGTTCTTC
D gene: NA
clone size: few
CDR3 length: 15
V gene: TRBV7-2
J gene: TRBJ2-1

CDR3 protein: CSARGTGPYEQYF
CDR3 DNA: TGCAGTGCTAGAGGTACTGGTCCCTACGAGCAGTACTTC
D gene: NA
clone size: few
CDR3 length: 13
V gene: TRBV20-1
J gene: TRBJ2-7

CDR3 protein: CASSLVVGGAYEQYF
CDR3 DNA: TGTGCCAGCAGCTTAGTGGTGGGCGGTGCCTACGAGCAGTACTTC
D gene: NA
clone size: NA
CDR3 length: 15
V gene: TRBV7-2
J gene: TRBJ2-7

CDR3 protein: CASTRVAHNEQFF
CDR3 DNA: TGTGCCAGCACCCGGGTAGCGCACAATGAGCAGTTCTTC
D gene: NA
clone size: many
CDR3 length: 13
V gene: TRBV7-2
J gene: TRBJ2-1